The text below deals with one T cell receptor (beta chain). CDR1 and CDR2 from the germline V gene are GTSNPN and SVGIG (reference sequence). V gave up 6 bases and J gave up 4 bases; unmatched junction bases: 18. The CDR3 is made up of 17 amino acids. In the authors' workflow: For nucleated cells, counts were estimated from reference gene primer amplification. Assay: immunoSEQ multiplex PCR; the TCRdb copy retains only in-frame clones and omits some. V, J and clone size reflect that table, while D and trimming were determined from the DNA. The data hold 350,000 to 450,000 clones, with approximately 86% observed a single time. The sample is drawn from a study of blood T cell repertoires in COVID-19. Study in general: PBMCs, B-cell-depleted T cells, or T cells were the source of the cDNA or gDNA that made up the material.

One Seattle source followed patients from active infection through their disease course. This receptor was obtained from a woman in her fifties or sixties with COVID-19, enrolled during active disease. The material sequenced was peripheral blood. This chain uses TRBV30 with TRBJ2-7, with 10 nucleotides matching TRBD2. The CDR3 here is CACSERGGRRFSYEQYF. The CDR3 coding sequence is TGTGCCTGTTCAGAGCGGGGGGGCAGGAGGTTCTCTTACGAGCAGTACTTC.